Listed here is a single T cell receptor beta chain. Its antigen is not identified. This record belongs to a study of T cell repertoires in aging, cancer and after chemotherapy. Study-level information: The full dataset contained some 8.7 million TCR reads.

Peripheral blood genomic DNA, not sorted cells or RNA, was the template. A mixed TRB-A/B primer pool amplified rearranged TRB by multiplex touch-down PCR. TCRdb analysed the multiplex PCR reads with MiXCR anew, one entry per CDR3 protein. The table lists approximately 10,000 distinct CDR3 sequences, 30% of them singletons. Study outcomes and limitations: In each cancer cohort, median generation probability increased across chemotherapy, suggesting thymic output rebounded. Untreated cancer patients had significantly lower blood TCR diversity than age-matched healthy donors. Loss of evenness, beyond lost richness, contributed to age-related TCR diversity decline in cancer patients.

V lost 6 bases and J 0 bases, leaving 12 bases between the germline ends. Germline CDR1 reads DFQATT; CDR2 reads SNEGSKA (reference sequence). This CDR3 comprises 15 residues. The clonotype comes from a human donor in good health. The sequenced material came from blood. This rearrangement joins TRBV20-1 to TRBJ2-6; a weak D match, TRBD1 (6 bases). The CDR3 bases are TGCAGTGCACAAGACAGGACCTCTGGGGCCAACGTCCTGACTTTC. Its translation is CSAQDRTSGANVLTF.